What follows are 19 T cell receptor beta chains derived from one specimen sequenced in a study of vaccination effects on CD4 cells after COVID-19. Libraries were prepared by immunoSEQ multiplex PCR; TCRdb keeps only in-frame clonotypes and omits some of them. Of about 45,000 clones detected, about 68% appear once; the ten largest clones hold roughly 27%. Expansion of antigen-specific CD4+ T cells with viral peptide pools was carried out by the ViraFEST assay before sequencing. When nine to ten days of culture had elapsed, CD4+ T cells were isolated. By PCR, the person was confirmed to have had SARS-CoV-2 infection between March and December 2020. These receptors lack a known antigen. The input for sequencing was CD4+ T cells from PBMCs cultured with a peptide pool, taken before COVID-19 vaccination. Every receptor here comes from a human donor who had a prior SARS-CoV-2 infection.

This clone was found a few times. The genes are TRBV4-1 and TRBJ1-6; D gene ambiguous. The CDR3 has 14 amino acids. The V end was cut by 3 bases, the J end by 4 bases, with 7 bases between. The germline V gene encodes CDR1 MGHRA and CDR2 YSYEKL. For the CDR3, the DNA is TGCGCCAGCAGCCACGGGAATTATAATTCACCCCTCCACTTT. Amino acid sequence: CASSHGNYNSPLHF.

The V and J genes are TRBV7-2 and TRBJ1-3; D is perhaps TRBD1 (6 bases). The germline V gene has CDR1 SGHTA and CDR2 FQGNSA. V lost 5 bases and J 1 base, leaving 12 bases between the germline ends. The CDR3 sequence is 15 residues long. The CDR3 protein is CASSLEQGSGNTIYF. Here the CDR3 DNA reads TGTGCCAGCAGCCTTGAACAGGGTTCTGGAAACACCATATATTTT.

The chain combines TRBV5-1 with TRBJ2-1; TRBD2 agrees at 8 bases. This CDR3 is built from 17 residues. Germline values: CDR1 SGHRS, CDR2 YFSETQ. Trimming took 4 bases from V and 8 from J; bases not matched to a gene: 17. This CDR3 reads CASSLTRGGMLIDEQFF. In DNA, the CDR3 is TGCGCCAGCAGCCTCACACGGGGGGGCATGCTTATCGATGAGCAGTTCTTC.

This clone was seen just once. The CDR3 nucleotides read TGTGCCAGCAGCCAAGATAGTTATCAGAAAGCTTTCTTT. Its translation: CASSQDSYQKAFF. V usage is TRBV3-1 (or the pseudogene TRBV3-2) and J usage is TRBJ1-1; D call uncertain. CDR1 and CDR2 from the germline V gene are LGHDT and YNNKEL (reference sequence). V gave up 0 bases and J gave up 9 bases, with 11 bases separating them. The CDR3 is 13 residues long.

This clone has just a few counts. The V gene is TRBV19, the J gene TRBJ1-6, with D hard to call. Trimming took 4 bases from V and 10 from J, leaving 14 bases between them. The germline V gene has CDR1 LNHDA and CDR2 SQIVND (reference sequence). This CDR3 is 14 amino acids long. As DNA, the CDR3 is TGTGCCAGTAGTAGTGACTGGGAGAGCTCACCCCTCCACTTT. It specifies CASSSDWESSPLHF.

The chain uses TRBV28 and TRBJ2-7; 9 nucleotides align to TRBD2. The V segment lost 11 bases and the J segment 7 bases; nucleotides outside the gene matches: 15. Looked up from germline, CDR1 is MDHEN and CDR2 is SYDVKM. CDR3 length: 14 residues. The CDR3 DNA sequence: TGTGCCGCGAGGCCTGGCGGGAGGGTCTGGGAGCAGTACTTC. Its protein is CAARPGGRVWEQYF.

CDR3 region: CASSLVGLARGEQFF. In DNA form, the CDR3 reads TGTGCCAGCAGCTTAGTGGGACTAGCGAGAGGTGAGCAGTTCTTC. The V gene is TRBV7-6, the J gene TRBJ2-1, with 10 bases identical to TRBD2. The CDR3 has 15 amino acids. J was trimmed by 9 bases and V by 1 base; bases with no gene match: 6. Looked up from germline, CDR1 is SGHVS and CDR2 is FNYEAQ.

J is TRBJ2-2 and V is TRBV10-3, with 12 bases fitting TRBD1. Trimming cost V 8 bases and J 6 bases; bases outside gene matches: 10. Germline V gives CDR1 ENHRY, CDR2 SYGVKD. The CDR3 contains 16 residues. The CDR3 loop reads CAIPGQGAPGAGELFF. CDR3 sequence (DNA): TGTGCCATCCCGGGACAGGGGGCCCCCGGGGCCGGGGAGCTGTTTTTT.

This chain links TRBV5-5 with TRBJ2-1; tentatively, D is TRBD1 or TRBD2 (5 bases each). Trimming removed 3 bases at V and 6 bases at J, with 19 bases between. The CDR3 loop spans 16 amino acids. Germline values: CDR1 SGHKS, CDR2 YYEKEE (reference sequence). The CDR3 is CASSSLGVLTPNEQFF. The DNA for the CDR3 is TGTGCCAGCAGCTCCCTGGGGGTACTTACACCCAATGAGCAGTTCTTC.

The V and J genes are TRBV7-8 and TRBJ2-7, with 9 bases aligning to TRBD2. Trimming at V came to 2 bases and at J to 4 bases, leaving 15 bases not matched to a gene. This CDR3 contains 18 residues. From germline, CDR1 is SGHVS and CDR2 FQNEAQ. CDR3 region: CASSLLLIPSGIVYEQYF. In DNA, the CDR3 is TGTGCCAGCAGCTTATTACTTATCCCTAGCGGGATCGTATACGAGCAGTACTTC.

J is TRBJ1-1 and V is TRBV5-5; 9 positions agree with TRBD1. Per germline, CDR1 SGHKS and CDR2 YYEKEE (reference sequence). The CDR3 runs to 13 residues. V gave up 5 bases and J gave up 5 bases; unmatched junction bases: 4. CDR3 nucleotides: TGTGCCAGCAGATGGGACAGGGCTACTGAAGCTTTCTTT. It specifies CASRWDRATEAFF.

The chain carries TRBV2 and TRBJ1-1; 11 nucleotides agree with TRBD1. The junction had 4 bases not matched to a gene; V was cut back by 11 bases and J by 5 bases. CDR3 length: 12 residues. Germline-derived CDR1 and CDR2 are SNHLY and FYNNEI. As DNA, the CDR3 is TGTGCCGGCCGGGACAGGGGGACTGAAGCTTTCTTT. It translates to CAGRDRGTEAFF.

J is TRBJ2-7 and V is TRBV6-2 or TRBV6-3; 11 nucleotides agree with TRBD2. J was trimmed by 0 bases and V by 5 bases; bases with no gene match: 6. CDR1 and CDR2 (germline): MNHEY, SVGEGT. CDR3 length: 16 residues. The CDR3 loop reads CASSPRGLAVSYEQYF. Written as DNA, the CDR3 is TGTGCCAGCAGTCCCCGGGGACTAGCGGTCTCCTACGAGCAGTACTTC.

This chain uses TRBV20-1 with TRBJ2-7, with a weak D call TRBD2 (5 bases). Trimming removed 3 bases from V and 4 bases from J, with 13 bases in between. Germline assignment: CDR1 DFQATT and CDR2 SNEGSKA (reference sequence). This CDR3 has 13 residues. CDR3 coding DNA: TGCAGTGCTAGTCGGCCTGGCGGGTACGAGCAGTACTTC. Its protein product is CSASRPGGYEQYF.

This clone was found once. V is TRBV7-8 and J is TRBJ2-7, with D possibly being TRBD1 (8 bases). CDR1 is SGHVS, CDR2 FQNEAQ, per germline. This CDR3 contains 14 residues. Trimming took 4 bases from V and 7 from J, leaving 17 bases between them. The DNA for the CDR3 is TGTGCCAGCAGCTCACAGGGGGGGTACGAGGAGCAGTACTTC. It specifies CASSSQGGYEEQYF.

The chain carries TRBV2 and TRBJ1-4, with 8 nucleotides matching TRBD1. V dropped 3 bases and J dropped 12; count of bases not matched to a gene: 6. Germline V CDR1 and CDR2: SNHLY, FYNNEI. CDR3 length: 13 amino acids. The CDR3 region has the DNA TGTGCCAGCAGTGACGTCAGGGGGCGAGAACTGTTTTTT. Its translation is CASSDVRGRELFF. The whole variable domain, remainder taken from reference TRBV2 and TRBJ1-4, is EPEVTQTPSHQVTQMGQEVILRCVPISNHLYFYWYRQILGQKVEFLVSFYNNEISEKSEIFDDQFSVERPDGSNFTLKIRSTKLEDSAMYFCASSDVRGRELFFGSGTQLSVL.

The CDR3 sequence is CASSQDRRHKQFF. The DNA of the CDR3 is TGTGCCAGCAGCCAGGACCGGCGGCATAAGCAGTTCTTC. The chain uses TRBV11-2 and TRBJ2-1; D not certain. There are 13 residues in the CDR3. Trimming removed 5 bases from V and 11 bases from J, with 16 bases in between. The germline gives CDR1 SGHAT, CDR2 FQNNGV.

The chain recombines TRBV7-2 with TRBJ2-1, with D uncertain. Trimming stripped 0 bases from V and 7 bases from J, with 13 bases between. Germline CDR1 reads SGHTA; CDR2 reads FQGNSA. This CDR3 has 15 amino acids. Here the CDR3 reads CASSLAPSMGNEQFF. The CDR3 DNA is TGTGCCAGCAGCTTAGCCCCTAGTATGGGAAATGAGCAGTTCTTC.

This clone has a single count. This chain connects TRBV14 to TRBJ1-4; D may be TRBD1 (5 bases). V was pared by 2 bases and J by 0 bases, with 7 bases between. The CDR3 extends over 15 amino acids. Germline V gene data show CDR1 as SGHDN and CDR2 as FVKESK. The CDR3 coding sequence is TGTGCCAGCAGCCAATGGGGGGCAACTAATGAAAAACTGTTTTTT. Amino acid sequence: CASSQWGATNEKLFF. Combining the CDR3 with reference TRBV14 and TRBJ1-4 gives the whole variable domain EAGVTQFPSHSVIEKGQTVTLRCDPISGHDNLYWYRRVMGKEIKFLLHFVKESKQDESGMPNNRFLAERTGGTYSTLKVQPAELEDSGVYFCASSQWGATNEKLFFGSGTQLSVL.